A single sample gave rise to the 23 T cell receptor beta chains below, sequenced in a study of post-analysis software for immune sequencing data. Study findings and constraints: About 5 TRBV segments occurring more often in patients than controls included TRBV5-6, TRBV5-1 and TRBV20-1.

Their antigens are not known. Unique molecular identifiers featured in each of the TCR beta cDNA libraries. TCRdb independently ran MiXCR on the PCR reads; one entry per CDR3 protein. Of 600,000 to 750,000 distinct CDR3 sequences listed, 59% are singletons. The sample was blood. The source of these receptors is a girl aged 2-10 years with multiple sclerosis.

V usage is TRBV27 and J usage is TRBJ2-7, with D unclear. The CDR3 loop spans 14 amino acids. Trimming removed 4 bases at V and 3 bases at J, with 13 bases between. Germline V gene sequence: CDR1 MNHEY, CDR2 SMNVEV (reference sequence). Here the CDR3 reads CASSSYRVGYEQYF. The CDR3 coding sequence is TGTGCCAGCAGTTCCTACCGGGTAGGCTACGAGCAGTACTTC.

This clonotype was seen a handful of times. The rearrangement links TRBV5-1 to TRBJ2-1, with a weak D call TRBD1 (6 bases). The CDR3 covers 14 residues. From germline, CDR1 is SGHRS and CDR2 YFSETQ. Trimming removed 4 bases from V and 9 bases from J, with 17 bases in between. In nucleotides, the CDR3 is TGCGCCAGCAGCAGCAAACTATCAGGGGTTGAGCAGTTCTTC. It is translated as CASSSKLSGVEQFF.

The V call is TRBV7-9, the J call TRBJ2-7, with D tentatively TRBD1 or TRBD2 (6 bases each). The length of the CDR3 is 15 residues. Germline V gene data show CDR1 as SEHNR and CDR2 as FQNEAQ (reference sequence). V shed 8 bases and J shed 4 bases, with 21 bases lying between them. CDR3 in DNA: TGTGCCAGCGGGGGCGGGACCAAGGAGGAGTACGAGCAGTACTTC. As protein: CASGGGTKEEYEQYF. The full variable domain, rest sourced from reference TRBV7-9 and TRBJ2-7, is DTGVSQNPRHKITKRGQNVTFRCDPISEHNRLYWYRQTLGQGPEFLTYFQNEAQLEKSRLLSDRFSAERPKGSFSTLEIQRTEQGDSAMYLCASGGGTKEEYEQYFGPGTRLTVT.

The V gene is TRBV20-1, the J gene TRBJ2-7; 13 bases line up with TRBD2. The CDR3 loop spans 14 amino acids. The V gene's germline CDR1 is DFQATT and CDR2 SNEGSKA (reference sequence). J gave up 3 bases and V 6 bases, and 5 bases lay outside the gene matches. The CDR3 region is CSAAGLAGNYEQYF. CDR3 in DNA: TGCAGTGCGGCGGGACTAGCGGGGAACTACGAGCAGTACTTC.

This chain uses TRBV20-1 with TRBJ2-1, with D hard to call. The CDR3 has 11 residues. Per the germline V gene, CDR1 is DFQATT and CDR2 is SNEGSKA (reference sequence). V lost 5 bases to trimming and J lost 9 bases, with 11 bases between them. The CDR3 reads CSAPRMPEQFF. For the CDR3, the DNA is TGCAGTGCTCCCCGAATGCCTGAGCAGTTCTTC.

CDR3 nucleotides: TGTGCCTGGAGTGTTCACGGCGTGGCGACCCAGTACTTC. This translates into CAWSVHGVATQYF. The chain combines TRBV30 with TRBJ2-5; D gene uncertain. V lost 0 bases to trimming and J lost 7 bases, with 12 bases between them. The germline V gene encodes CDR1 GTSNPN and CDR2 SVGIG (reference sequence). There are 13 residues in the CDR3.

This clonotype was seen a handful of times. The chain joins TRBV2 to TRBJ2-3, with a possible D match to TRBD2 (6 bases). The CDR3 totals 14 residues. V lost 3 bases and J 0 bases, leaving 7 bases between the germline ends. In germline, CDR1 is SNHLY, CDR2 FYNNEI. This CDR3 reads CASSDGTSTDTQYF. DNA of the CDR3: TGTGCCAGCAGTGACGGGACTAGCACAGATACGCAGTATTTT.

This chain connects TRBV12-3 or TRBV12-4 to TRBJ1-2; D is uncertain. V lost 6 bases, J lost 6 bases, and 11 bases lay in between. The CDR3 runs to 12 residues. CDR3 region: CASSRPANGYTF. Here the CDR3 DNA reads TGTGCCAGCAGCCGGCCTGCGAATGGCTACACCTTC.

The chain employs TRBV7-9 and TRBJ2-1; D not certain. Germline CDR1 SEHNR, CDR2 FQNEAQ (reference sequence). The CDR3 spans 13 residues. Trimming took 3 bases from V and 8 from J, leaving 11 bases between them. The CDR3 sequence is CASSLGLTDEQFF. The CDR3 DNA follows: TGTGCCAGCAGCTTGGGCCTAACAGATGAGCAGTTCTTC.

The chain links TRBV29-1 to TRBJ2-2; D is unclear. V dropped 7 bases and J dropped 2 bases, with 11 bases sitting between them. This CDR3 comprises 13 residues. The germline V gene has CDR1 SQVTM and CDR2 ANQGSEA. CDR3 protein: CSARIPNTGELFF. In DNA form, the CDR3 reads TGCAGCGCTCGTATACCCAACACCGGGGAGCTGTTTTTT.

Only a few counts were recorded for this clonotype. This chain links TRBV7-2 with TRBJ2-1, with D perhaps TRBD1 (6 bases). The CDR3 runs 14 residues. CDR1 and CDR2 (germline): SGHTA, FQGNSA. Trimming stripped 5 bases from V and 11 bases from J, with 19 bases between. CDR3 region: CASSPGDRPGKQFF. For the CDR3, the DNA is TGTGCCAGCAGCCCCGGCGACAGGCCCGGAAAGCAGTTCTTC.

Concerning this clonotype: At one of its ends the junction is not consistent with the germline gene, which may arise from a read error. The chain uses TRBV5-1 and TRBJ1-4; D not resolved. Germline V gene data show CDR1 as SGHRS and CDR2 as YFSETQ. This CDR3 has 14 residues. The CDR3 spells CASSLGGSGEKLFF. For the CDR3, the DNA is TGTGCCAGCAGCTTAGGAGGGTCTGGAGAAAAACTGTTTTTT.

V and J are TRBV7-2 and TRBJ2-3; 8 bases agree with TRBD1. Germline-derived CDR1 and CDR2 are SGHTA and FQGNSA. This CDR3 region has 14 residues. Trimming took 8 bases from V and 3 from J; bases not matched to a gene: 7. Written as DNA, the CDR3 is TGTGCCAGCCCCCAGGGGGCTAGGACAGATACGCAGTATTTT. It translates to CASPQGARTDTQYF.

The V call is TRBV7-2, the J call TRBJ1-2; D is perhaps TRBD1 (6 bases). V was pared by 5 bases and J by 2 bases, with 15 bases between. Germline V CDR1 and CDR2: SGHTA, FQGNSA. The CDR3 covers 15 residues. CDR3 nucleotide sequence: TGTGCCAGCAGCCTCACCGACAGGCGGAACTATGGCTACACCTTC. Its translation: CASSLTDRRNYGYTF.

This clonotype turned up a few times. The chain carries TRBV6-4 and TRBJ2-1; D unclear. This CDR3 contains 13 residues. Germline V gene data show CDR1 as MRHNA and CDR2 as SNTAGT. V was cut by 3 bases and J by 6 bases, with 9 bases left in between. Here the CDR3 DNA reads TGTGCCAGCAGTGAGGAACTTGGCAATGAGCAGTTCTTC. Translation: CASSEELGNEQFF.

The rearrangement uses TRBV4-3 and TRBJ2-5; D is ambiguous. The CDR3 spans 15 residues. CDR1 is LGHNA and CDR2 is YSLEER in the germline V gene. V gave up 0 bases and J gave up 2 bases, with 10 bases separating them. For the CDR3, the DNA is TGCGCCAGCAGCCAAGATGGGGTCGGACAAGAGACCCAGTACTTC. It specifies CASSQDGVGQETQYF.

This clonotype has a handful of counts. J is TRBJ2-3 and V is TRBV4-3; the D is unclear. CDR3 length equals 15 residues. V was cut by 1 base and J by 0 bases, with 8 bases left in between. Germline loops: CDR1 LGHNA, CDR2 YSLEER. DNA for the CDR3: TGCGCCAGCAGCCAAGCCCCCACTAGCACAGATACGCAGTATTTT. Protein: CASSQAPTSTDTQYF.

The CDR3 sequence is CASTPGQSQETQYF. CDR3 nucleotide sequence: TGTGCCAGCACACCGGGACAGAGCCAAGAGACCCAGTACTTC. The chain uses TRBV12-3 or TRBV12-4 and TRBJ2-5; 7 positions agree with TRBD1. The CDR3 runs 14 residues. V lost 7 bases to trimming and J lost 1 base; unmatched junction nucleotides: 6.

The chain has TRBV7-9 and TRBJ2-5, with no clear D. There are 14 residues in the CDR3. The V and J ends lost 5 bases and 0 bases respectively, with 10 bases between them. Germline values: CDR1 SEHNR, CDR2 FQNEAQ (reference sequence). The DNA for the CDR3 is TGTGCCAGCAGCCGAGAGACATACCAAGAGACCCAGTACTTC. This translates into CASSRETYQETQYF.

Only a few counts were recorded for this clonotype. In DNA, the CDR3 is TGCAGCGTTGAAGGGCGACAGGGGTGGACCCAGTACTTC. Translating it yields CSVEGRQGWTQYF. V is TRBV29-1 and J is TRBJ2-5; 8 bases map to TRBD1. V gave up 1 base and J gave up 7 bases; unmatched junction bases: 5. This CDR3 has 13 residues. Per germline, CDR1 SQVTM and CDR2 ANQGSEA.

The table lists this clonotype with a count of one. The chain couples TRBV11-2 to TRBJ2-4; no reliable D call. The CDR3 has 15 residues. V gave up 0 bases and J gave up 0 bases, with 6 bases separating them. In germline, CDR1 is SGHAT, CDR2 FQNNGV. This CDR3 is CASSLDLLAKNIQYF. In DNA form, the CDR3 reads TGTGCCAGCAGCTTAGACTTGCTAGCCAAAAACATTCAGTACTTC.

Concerning this clonotype itself: At one boundary the junction diverges from the germline segment, which might be a read error. The chain uses TRBV5-1 and TRBJ2-5, with D hard to call. CDR3 size: 14 residues. Germline-derived CDR1 and CDR2 are SGHRS and YFSETQ. The CDR3 DNA reads TGCGTCAGCAGCCCCTCGAGGTACCAAGAGACCCAGTACTTC. This encodes CVSSPSRYQETQYF.

V gene TRBV5-5 combines with J gene TRBJ2-7, with D unresolved. The J call is in doubt because the DNA end fits TRBJ2-5 better. The CDR3 has 14 residues. Looked up from germline, CDR1 is SGHKS and CDR2 is YYEKEE (reference sequence). This chain's CDR3 is CASSLDLRKETQYF. The CDR3 DNA follows: TGTGCCAGCAGCTTGGATCTCCGCAAAGAGACCCAGTACTTC.